Listed below are T cell receptor beta chains from one sample, sequenced in a study of naive and memory T cell subsets. Each CDR3 protein is one row after TCRdb ran MiXCR on the UMI-ligation and nested PCR reads. This sample has 20,000 to 25,000 distinct CDR3 sequences, with approximately 5.7% found just once. The sample here was skin, taken from a tuberculin skin test site. The source of these receptors is an adult in good health. CDR3s include the opening cysteine and the closing phenylalanine or tryptophan. The order of the fields is V gene, clone size, CDR3 length, J gene, D gene, CDR3 protein, CDR3 DNA. The D gene is left open where the match is weak. Rows give clone size only sometimes, using once, few, many, or a class for an expanded clone.

v_gene: TRBV9; abundance: -; len: 14; j_gene: TRBJ1-5; d_gene: -; CDR3aa: CASSVGDGNQPQHF; CDR3nt: TGTGCCAGCAGCGTAGGGGACGGCAATCAGCCCCAGCATTTT
v_gene: TRBV5-4; abundance: medium-sized; len: 16; j_gene: TRBJ2-2; d_gene: TRBD2; CDR3aa: CASSLDSGRLGGELFF; CDR3nt: TGTGCCAGCAGCTTGGACAGCGGGAGGCTGGGCGGGGAGCTGTTTTTT
v_gene: TRBV7-2; abundance: -; len: 13; j_gene: TRBJ1-1; d_gene: TRBD1; CDR3aa: CASSGQGGTEAFF; CDR3nt: TGTGCCAGCTCGGGACAGGGGGGCACTGAAGCTTTCTTT
v_gene: TRBV12-3/TRBV12-4; abundance: few; len: 17; j_gene: TRBJ1-3; d_gene: -; CDR3aa: CASSDSKGLHSGNTIYF; CDR3nt: TGTGCCAGCAGTGATTCGAAGGGCCTTCACTCTGGAAACACCATATATTTT
v_gene: TRBV5-1; abundance: medium-sized; len: 15; j_gene: TRBJ2-3; d_gene: -; CDR3aa: CASSFLTPSTDTQYF; CDR3nt: TGCGCCAGCAGCTTTTTGACTCCTAGCACAGATACGCAGTATTTT
v_gene: TRBV29-1; abundance: many; len: 12; j_gene: TRBJ2-7; d_gene: TRBD2; CDR3aa: CSVERGAREQYF; CDR3nt: TGCAGCGTTGAGCGGGGGGCTCGGGAGCAGTACTTC
v_gene: TRBV29-1; abundance: many; len: 15; j_gene: TRBJ1-1; d_gene: TRBD1; CDR3aa: CSVGGGQATNTEAFF; CDR3nt: TGCAGCGTCGGGGGGGGACAGGCCACGAACACTGAAGCTTTCTTT
v_gene: TRBV28; abundance: many; len: 14; j_gene: TRBJ2-7; d_gene: TRBD1; CDR3aa: CASSLSRGLYEQYF; CDR3nt: TGTGCCAGCAGTCTATCCAGGGGGCTTTACGAGCAGTACTTC
v_gene: TRBV2; abundance: many; len: 15; j_gene: TRBJ2-7; d_gene: TRBD1; CDR3aa: CASSEVRQGAYEQYF; CDR3nt: TGTGCCAGCAGTGAAGTCCGACAGGGAGCCTACGAGCAGTACTTC
v_gene: TRBV18; abundance: many; len: 15; j_gene: TRBJ2-7; d_gene: TRBD2; CDR3aa: CASSHPGTSGGEQYF; CDR3nt: TGTGCCAGCTCACATCCCGGGACTAGCGGGGGCGAGCAGTACTTC
v_gene: TRBV4-1; abundance: many; len: 15; j_gene: TRBJ2-5; d_gene: TRBD2; CDR3aa: CASSPPGLGSETQYF; CDR3nt: TGCGCCAGCAGCCCTCCGGGACTAGGATCGGAGACCCAGTACTTC
v_gene: TRBV7-2; abundance: few; len: 16; j_gene: TRBJ2-7; d_gene: -; CDR3aa: CASSLDVLGLTYEQYF; CDR3nt: TGTGCCAGCAGCTTAGATGTCTTAGGCTTGACCTACGAGCAGTACTTC
v_gene: TRBV4-2; abundance: -; len: 16; j_gene: TRBJ1-1; d_gene: -; CDR3aa: CASSQDLGGDRTEAFF; CDR3nt: TGTGCCAGCAGCCAAGATCTGGGGGGTGATCGCACTGAAGCTTTCTTT
v_gene: TRBV14; abundance: few; len: 16; j_gene: TRBJ2-7; d_gene: TRBD1; CDR3aa: CASSPNRDRGSHEQYF; CDR3nt: TGTGCCAGCAGCCCGAACCGGGACAGGGGGTCCCACGAGCAGTACTTC
v_gene: TRBV20-1; abundance: many; len: 15; j_gene: TRBJ1-3; d_gene: TRBD1; CDR3aa: CSAAGTGGSGNTIYF; CDR3nt: TGCAGTGCCGCCGGGACAGGGGGCTCTGGAAACACCATATATTTT
v_gene: TRBV7-2; abundance: few; len: 15; j_gene: TRBJ1-3; d_gene: TRBD1; CDR3aa: CASSPGGAQAHTIYF; CDR3nt: TGTGCCAGCAGCCCAGGGGGGGCCCAGGCCCACACCATATATTTT
v_gene: TRBV28; abundance: -; len: 14; j_gene: TRBJ2-1; d_gene: TRBD2; CDR3aa: CASSLGGTYNEQFF; CDR3nt: TGTGCCAGCAGTTTGGGGGGGACCTACAATGAGCAGTTCTTC
v_gene: TRBV29-1; abundance: many; len: 13; j_gene: TRBJ2-7; d_gene: -; CDR3aa: CSVPGGASYEQYF; CDR3nt: TGCAGCGTTCCCGGGGGCGCCTCCTACGAGCAGTACTTC
v_gene: TRBV6-5; abundance: many; len: 16; j_gene: TRBJ2-1; d_gene: -; CDR3aa: CASSPWGKASYNEQFF; CDR3nt: TGTGCCAGCAGTCCATGGGGGAAGGCTTCCTACAATGAGCAGTTCTTC
v_gene: TRBV7-3; abundance: many; len: 15; j_gene: TRBJ2-7; d_gene: -; CDR3aa: CASSLTQTTVNEQYF; CDR3nt: TGTGCCAGCAGCTTAACACAAACTACAGTTAACGAGCAGTACTTC
v_gene: TRBV20-1; abundance: medium-sized; len: 13; j_gene: TRBJ2-3; d_gene: -; CDR3aa: CSASGRARDTQYF; CDR3nt: TGCAGTGCTAGTGGCAGGGCGAGAGATACGCAGTATTTT
v_gene: TRBV4-3; abundance: -; len: 14; j_gene: TRBJ2-3; d_gene: -; CDR3aa: CASSQGLKGDTQYF; CDR3nt: TGCGCCAGCAGCCAAGGTCTTAAAGGGGATACGCAGTATTTT
v_gene: TRBV27; abundance: -; len: 14; j_gene: TRBJ1-1; d_gene: -; CDR3aa: CASSLTGKDMEAFF; CDR3nt: TGTGCCAGCAGTTTAACGGGGAAAGACATGGAAGCTTTCTTT
v_gene: TRBV11-2; abundance: many; len: 13; j_gene: TRBJ2-3; d_gene: -; CDR3aa: CASSPHSTDTQYF; CDR3nt: TGTGCCAGCAGCCCCCACAGCACAGATACGCAGTATTTT
v_gene: TRBV15; abundance: many; len: 17; j_gene: TRBJ2-5; d_gene: TRBD2; CDR3aa: CATSRTGGTLLTETQYF; CDR3nt: TGTGCCACCAGCAGAACGGGGGGGACTCTTCTGACAGAGACCCAGTACTTC
v_gene: TRBV20-1; abundance: many; len: 15; j_gene: TRBJ2-3; d_gene: TRBD1; CDR3aa: CSALRQGRSTDTQYF; CDR3nt: TGCAGTGCCCTAAGACAGGGGCGGTCCACAGATACGCAGTATTTT
v_gene: TRBV7-9; abundance: many; len: 13; j_gene: TRBJ2-1; d_gene: -; CDR3aa: CASSLGLMDEQFF; CDR3nt: TGTGCCAGCAGCCTAGGACTAATGGATGAGCAGTTCTTC
v_gene: TRBV6-2/TRBV6-3; abundance: few; len: 19; j_gene: TRBJ2-1; d_gene: TRBD2; CDR3aa: CASSYSSVSGTSIYNEQFF; CDR3nt: TGTGCCAGCAGTTACTCCTCTGTCTCCGGGACTAGTATCTACAATGAGCAGTTCTTC
v_gene: TRBV4-3; abundance: -; len: 16; j_gene: TRBJ1-1; d_gene: -; CDR3aa: CASSQDIGERDTEAFF; CDR3nt: TGCGCCAGCAGCCAAGATATCGGGGAGAGGGACACTGAAGCTTTCTTT
v_gene: TRBV5-6; abundance: -; len: 14; j_gene: TRBJ1-4; d_gene: -; CDR3aa: CASSLGGQDEKLFF; CDR3nt: TGTGCCAGCAGCTTGGGGGGGCAGGATGAAAAACTGTTTTTT
v_gene: TRBV20-1; abundance: medium-sized; len: 15; j_gene: TRBJ2-1; d_gene: TRBD2; CDR3aa: CSARKLAGQYNEQFF; CDR3nt: TGCAGTGCTCGCAAACTAGCGGGACAATACAATGAGCAGTTCTTC
v_gene: TRBV12-3/TRBV12-4; abundance: many; len: 14; j_gene: TRBJ1-2; d_gene: TRBD1; CDR3aa: CASSPSRQGGGYTF; CDR3nt: TGTGCCAGCAGTCCCTCGAGGCAGGGGGGAGGCTACACCTTC
v_gene: TRBV9; abundance: many; len: 15; j_gene: TRBJ1-6; d_gene: -; CDR3aa: CASSPSDRANSPLHF; CDR3nt: TGTGCCAGCAGCCCGTCGGACAGAGCTAATTCACCCCTCCACTTT
v_gene: TRBV19; abundance: few; len: 16; j_gene: TRBJ2-3; d_gene: -; CDR3aa: CASRPAWAGSTDTQYF; CDR3nt: TGTGCCAGTAGGCCAGCATGGGCGGGCAGCACAGATACGCAGTATTTT
v_gene: TRBV28; abundance: few; len: 15; j_gene: TRBJ2-1; d_gene: TRBD2; CDR3aa: CASSLLAGGQNEQFF; CDR3nt: TGTGCCAGCAGTTTACTGGCGGGAGGTCAGAATGAGCAGTTCTTC
v_gene: TRBV11-2; abundance: -; len: 16; j_gene: TRBJ1-6; d_gene: -; CDR3aa: CASSLEGQGLNSPLHF; CDR3nt: TGTGCCAGCAGCTTAGAAGGGCAGGGATTGAATTCACCCCTCCACTTT
v_gene: TRBV6-1; abundance: many; len: 17; j_gene: TRBJ2-7; d_gene: -; CDR3aa: CASSEGGTAREWDEQYF; CDR3nt: TGTGCCAGCAGTGAAGGAGGAACAGCACGAGAGTGGGACGAGCAGTACTTC
v_gene: TRBV7-9; abundance: -; len: 16; j_gene: TRBJ1-1; d_gene: -; CDR3aa: CASAPLPIGGDTEAFF; CDR3nt: TGTGCCAGTGCTCCCCTTCCCATTGGGGGGGACACTGAAGCTTTCTTT
v_gene: TRBV6-1; abundance: -; len: 12; j_gene: TRBJ1-1; d_gene: -; CDR3aa: CASSFRTVKAFF; CDR3nt: TGTGCCAGCAGTTTCCGGACAGTGAAAGCTTTCTTT
v_gene: TRBV11-2; abundance: many; len: 14; j_gene: TRBJ2-5; d_gene: -; CDR3aa: CASSRPGERGTQYF; CDR3nt: TGTGCCAGCAGCAGACCGGGAGAAAGAGGGACCCAGTACTTC
v_gene: TRBV7-3; abundance: many; len: 16; j_gene: TRBJ1-1; d_gene: TRBD1; CDR3aa: CASSLRGQGGNTEAFF; CDR3nt: TGTGCCAGCAGCTTAAGGGGACAGGGGGGGAACACTGAAGCTTTCTTT
v_gene: TRBV7-2; abundance: many; len: 13; j_gene: TRBJ2-7; d_gene: -; CDR3aa: CASSPMSAYEQYF; CDR3nt: TGTGCCAGCAGCCCGATGTCAGCCTACGAGCAGTACTTC
v_gene: TRBV7-2; abundance: many; len: 14; j_gene: TRBJ2-3; d_gene: -; CDR3aa: CASSTTTSTDTQYF; CDR3nt: TGTGCCAGCAGCACGACAACTAGCACAGATACGCAGTATTTT
v_gene: TRBV20-1; abundance: many; len: 12; j_gene: TRBJ1-5; d_gene: -; CDR3aa: CSARGGREPQHF; CDR3nt: TGCAGTGCTAGGGGCGGGAGAGAGCCCCAGCATTTT
v_gene: TRBV7-3; abundance: many; len: 15; j_gene: TRBJ2-1; d_gene: TRBD2; CDR3aa: CASSPGTSPYNEQFF; CDR3nt: TGTGCCAGCAGCCCCGGGACTAGCCCCTACAATGAGCAGTTCTTC
v_gene: TRBV20-1; abundance: many; len: 17; j_gene: TRBJ2-3; d_gene: TRBD2; CDR3aa: CSADTGTSGSSTDTQYF; CDR3nt: TGCAGTGCGGATACCGGGACTAGCGGTTCTAGCACAGATACGCAGTATTTT
v_gene: TRBV6-6; abundance: -; len: 16; j_gene: TRBJ1-2; d_gene: -; CDR3aa: CASIRITSGTPDGYTF; CDR3nt: TGTGCCAGCATCCGTATAACTTCCGGGACACCGGATGGCTACACCTTC
v_gene: TRBV29-1; abundance: few; len: 17; j_gene: TRBJ2-3; d_gene: TRBD2; CDR3aa: CSVEGGKGRSGADTQYF; CDR3nt: TGCAGCGTTGAAGGGGGGAAAGGACGGAGCGGGGCAGATACGCAGTATTTT
v_gene: TRBV4-1; abundance: many; len: 19; j_gene: TRBJ2-4; d_gene: -; CDR3aa: CASSQESLTGRGAKNIQYF; CDR3nt: TGCGCCAGCAGCCAAGAGTCACTAACAGGGAGGGGTGCCAAAAACATTCAGTACTTC
v_gene: TRBV7-2; abundance: -; len: 14; j_gene: TRBJ1-5; d_gene: -; CDR3aa: CASSLESVALPQHF; CDR3nt: TGTGCCAGCAGCTTAGAGTCGGTTGCTTTACCCCAGCATTTT
v_gene: TRBV7-9; abundance: many; len: 14; j_gene: TRBJ2-7; d_gene: TRBD1; CDR3aa: CASSLRDSSYEQYF; CDR3nt: TGTGCCAGCAGCCTACGGGACAGCTCCTACGAGCAGTACTTC
v_gene: TRBV7-8; abundance: -; len: 17; j_gene: TRBJ2-4; d_gene: -; CDR3aa: CASSPSPQRKSKNIQYF; CDR3nt: TGTGCCAGCAGCCCAAGCCCCCAAAGGAAGTCCAAAAACATTCAGTACTTC
v_gene: TRBV20-1; abundance: medium-sized; len: 13; j_gene: TRBJ2-7; d_gene: -; CDR3aa: CSAASENDYEQYF; CDR3nt: TGCAGTGCAGCTTCCGAGAATGACTACGAGCAGTACTTC
v_gene: TRBV7-2; abundance: few; len: 14; j_gene: TRBJ2-5; d_gene: -; CDR3aa: CASSGGGRQETQYF; CDR3nt: TGTGCCAGCAGCGGGGGGGGCAGACAAGAGACCCAGTACTTC